Shown below are 30 T cell receptor beta chains from a single sample sequenced in a study of cytomegalovirus exposure and HLA in healthy donors. The PCR employed 60 Vbeta primers together with 13 Jbeta primers. TCRdb's copy holds only in-frame clones and misses some; the assay was immunoSEQ multiplex PCR. Among fewer than 200,000 clones, roughly 74% were seen once, and the ten largest hold 2.9%. The sample was PBMCs. The receptors were sampled from a female donor in good health and CMV-seronegative.

J is TRBJ2-3 and V is TRBV2, with D tentatively TRBD1 (6 bases). This CDR3 has 18 amino acids. Trimming left V 8 bases short and J 3 bases short, with 27 bases between. Per germline, CDR1 SNHLY and CDR2 FYNNEI. CDR3 sequence (DNA): TGTGCCAGCGTCCGGGACCGAGAAGGGGGTAAGGTGACAGATACGCAGTATTTT. This sequence encodes CASVRDREGGKVTDTQYF. Using reference TRBV2 and TRBJ2-3 for the parts outside the CDR3, the full variable domain is EPEVTQTPSHQVTQMGQEVILRCVPISNHLYFYWYRQILGQKVEFLVSFYNNEISEKSEIFDDQFSVERPDGSNFTLKIRSTKLEDSAMYFCASVRDREGGKVTDTQYFGPGTRLTVL.

J is TRBJ2-3 and V is TRBV4-1, with 8 bases lining up with TRBD2. This CDR3 has 16 amino acids. Germline CDR1 MGHRA, CDR2 YSYEKL. V shed 1 base, J shed 2 bases, and the junction held 5 bases outside the gene matches. DNA of the CDR3: TGCGCCAGCAGCCAAGCGAATAGCGGGGCCACAGATACGCAGTATTTT. Its translation is CASSQANSGATDTQYF.

V usage is TRBV7-8 and J usage is TRBJ2-7; no firm D call. This CDR3 comprises 13 residues. Trimming took off 5 bases at V and 6 bases at J, with 14 bases between the two ends. Germline values: CDR1 SGHVS, CDR2 FQNEAQ. In nucleotides, the CDR3 is TGTGCCAGCAGCCCCTCCTTAGGCGGCGAGCAGTACTTC. Translation gives CASSPSLGGEQYF. The whole variable domain, filled in from reference TRBV7-8 and TRBJ2-7, reads GAGVSQSPRYKVAKRGQDVALRCDPISGHVSLFWYQQALGQGPEFLTYFQNEAQLDKSGLPSDRFFAERPEGSVSTLKIQRTQQEDSAVYLCASSPSLGGEQYFGPGTRLTVT.

The gene calls are TRBV27 and TRBJ2-7, with 9 bases fitting TRBD2. This CDR3 region has 14 residues. Germline CDR1 is MNHEY and CDR2 is SMNVEV (reference sequence). V trimming: 4 bases; J trimming: 9 bases; junction bases outside the gene matches: 10. For the CDR3, the DNA is TGTGCCAGCAGTTCCAGGACTAGCGCGGCGGTGCAGTACTTC. Residues: CASSSRTSAAVQYF.

This chain connects TRBV6-5 to TRBJ1-1; D is unclear. Germline V gives CDR1 MNHEY, CDR2 SVGAGI. This CDR3 is built from 14 residues. The germline V and J ends were trimmed by 5 bases and 6 bases, with 16 bases remaining between them. The CDR3 DNA reads TGTGCCAGCAGTCGTACCCGGGATGTGCCTGAAGCTTTCTTT. It yields the protein CASSRTRDVPEAFF.

This chain connects TRBV30 to TRBJ2-1; tentatively, D is TRBD1 (5 bases). V dropped 1 base and J dropped 5 bases, with 9 bases sitting between them. The CDR3 runs to 13 residues. The germline CDR1 and CDR2 sequences are GTSNPN and SVGIG (reference sequence). CDR3 coding DNA: TGTGCCTGGAGTGGCAGGGCGAACAATGAGCAGTTCTTC. Its translation: CAWSGRANNEQFF.

The J gene is TRBJ2-7, the V gene TRBV30; 7 nucleotides agree with TRBD2. Trimming removed 5 bases from V and 6 bases from J; junction bases left unmatched: 10. The CDR3 has 13 residues. In germline, CDR1 is GTSNPN, CDR2 SVGIG (reference sequence). The CDR3 loop reads CAWSVGGRLEQYF. The CDR3 nucleotides are TGTGCCTGGTCTGTGGGAGGGCGTCTCGAGCAGTACTTC.

The rearrangement joins TRBV5-6 to TRBJ2-3; D is uncertain. The CDR3 is 13 amino acids. The germline CDR1 and CDR2 sequences are SGHDT and YYEEEE. The V end was cut by 1 base, the J end by 5 bases, with 8 bases between. CDR3 bases: TGTGCCAGCAGCTTGAGATACAGAGATACGCAGTATTTT. Protein: CASSLRYRDTQYF.

The J gene is TRBJ2-2, the V gene TRBV7-9; possible D gene TRBD1, 5 bases. This CDR3 is 18 amino acids long. Germline V gives CDR1 SEHNR, CDR2 FQNEAQ (reference sequence). The V end lost 2 bases, the J end lost 1 base, and 17 bases lay between the germline ends. The DNA of the CDR3 is TGTGCCAGCAGCTTACTCGGCCATCGGCAGGGGAACACCGGGGAGCTGTTTTTT. It specifies CASSLLGHRQGNTGELFF.

This chain links TRBV4-3 with TRBJ2-3; 10 bases are a match to TRBD2. The CDR3 has 18 amino acids. The germline gives CDR1 LGHNA, CDR2 YSLEER. J lost 4 bases, V lost 0 bases, and 10 bases had no gene match. The CDR3, as DNA: TGCGCCAGCAGCCAAGATTTAAGCCTAGCGGGAGCGCCAGATACGCAGTATTTT. Translation: CASSQDLSLAGAPDTQYF.

Comments on this clone: At one of its ends the junction is not consistent with the germline gene, which may arise from a read error. CDR3 nucleotide sequence: TGTTCCAGCAGCTTAGCAGGTGGGGGGTTCCTAGCCAAAAACATTCAGTACTTC. This codes for CSSSLAGGGFLAKNIQYF. The chain is built from TRBV7-9 and TRBJ2-4, with D tentatively TRBD2 (6 bases). Germline V gene data show CDR1 as SEHNR and CDR2 as FQNEAQ (reference sequence). CDR3 size: 18 residues. The variable domain in full, with the rest retrieved from reference TRBV7-9 and TRBJ2-4, is DTGVSQNPRHKITKRGQNVTFRCDPISEHNRLYWYRQTLGQGPEFLTYFQNEAQLEKSRLLSDRFSAERPKGSFSTLEIQRTEQGDSAMYLCSSSLAGGGFLAKNIQYFGAGTRLSVL.

This chain connects TRBV19 to TRBJ1-2; D unresolved. V lost 7 bases and J 5 bases, leaving 14 bases between the germline ends. The CDR3 has 13 residues. Per the germline V gene, CDR1 is LNHDA and CDR2 is SQIVND (reference sequence). The CDR3 loop reads CASTQEGVYGYTF. The CDR3 coding sequence is TGTGCCAGTACCCAGGAGGGAGTTTATGGCTACACCTTC.

This clone was detected once. The chain joins TRBV7-8 to TRBJ2-6, with TRBD2 identical over 10 bases. From germline, CDR1 is SGHVS and CDR2 FQNEAQ. The CDR3 covers 19 residues. V was pared by 4 bases and J by 0 bases, with 9 bases of the junction left unmatched. The CDR3 here is CASSSHSGGLVSGANVLTF. CDR3 bases: TGTGCCAGCAGCTCCCATAGCGGGGGGCTTGTCTCTGGGGCCAACGTCCTGACTTTC.

As to this clone: Other DNA sequences of this sample code for an identical CDR3. The V call is TRBV5-1, the J call TRBJ2-7; D remains ambiguous. Per the germline V gene, CDR1 is SGHRS and CDR2 is YFSETQ. This CDR3 contains 13 residues. Trimming took off 1 base at V and 0 bases at J, with 5 bases between the two ends. CDR3: CASSLTSSYEQYF. The CDR3, as DNA: TGCGCCAGCAGCTTGACTTCCTCCTACGAGCAGTACTTC. Combining the CDR3 with reference TRBV5-1 and TRBJ2-7 gives the whole variable domain KAGVTQTPRYLIKTRGQQVTLSCSPISGHRSVSWYQQTPGQGLQFLFEYFSETQRNKGNFPGRFSGRQFSNSRSEMNVSTLELGDSALYLCASSLTSSYEQYFGPGTRLTVT.

The rearrangement uses TRBV7-9 and TRBJ2-5; possible D gene TRBD1, 6 bases. The CDR3 has 15 amino acids. In germline, CDR1 is SEHNR, CDR2 FQNEAQ (reference sequence). V was pared by 1 base and J by 5 bases, with 14 bases between. The CDR3 region is CASSLETGVQETQYF. CDR3 sequence (DNA): TGTGCCAGCAGCTTAGAGACAGGCGTTCAGGAGACCCAGTACTTC.

The rearrangement links TRBV28 to TRBJ1-2, with D possibly TRBD1 on 5 matching bases. The CDR3 is 16 amino acids. Germline V gives CDR1 MDHEN, CDR2 SYDVKM. Trimming left V 3 bases short and J 1 base short, with 15 bases between. The CDR3 here is CASSFPRQGSNYGYTF. As DNA, the CDR3 is TGTGCCAGCAGTTTTCCTCGCCAGGGTAGTAACTATGGCTACACCTTC.

The chain links TRBV7-2 to TRBJ2-1; 7 nucleotides line up with TRBD1. This CDR3 comprises 15 residues. Germline values: CDR1 SGHTA, CDR2 FQGNSA. Trimming at V came to 5 bases and at J to 2 bases, leaving 6 bases not matched to a gene. DNA of the CDR3: TGTGCCAGCAGCCCCCGGGACAGCCCCTACAATGAGCAGTTCTTC. It yields the protein CASSPRDSPYNEQFF.

The gene calls are TRBV30 and TRBJ2-7; D is ambiguous. The CDR3 loop spans 12 amino acids. Per germline, CDR1 GTSNPN and CDR2 SVGIG (reference sequence). Trimming cost V 4 bases and J 0 bases, with 7 bases left between them. The chain's CDR3 is CAWKQNSYEQYF. Written as DNA, the CDR3 is TGTGCCTGGAAACAGAACTCCTACGAGCAGTACTTC.

The chain is built from TRBV27 and TRBJ2-1; D possibly corresponds to TRBD1 (6 bases). Per the germline V gene, CDR1 is MNHEY and CDR2 is SMNVEV (reference sequence). This CDR3 has 16 amino acids. Trimming pared 1 base from V and 0 bases from J, leaving 10 bases between. CDR3 protein: CASSLWGQRSYNEQFF. The CDR3, as DNA: TGTGCCAGCAGTTTATGGGGACAACGCTCCTACAATGAGCAGTTCTTC.

This rearrangement joins TRBV28 to TRBJ2-7; no clear D gene. The CDR3 length is 11 residues. CDR1 and CDR2 (germline): MDHEN, SYDVKM. Deletions cut 6 bases from V and 2 bases from J, with 5 bases between. CDR3 bases: TGTGCCAGCAGCTATACCTACGAGCAGTACTTC. Translating gives CASSYTYEQYF.

V is TRBV28 and J is TRBJ2-5; D possibly corresponds to TRBD1 (6 bases). The J call could be wrong; TRBJ2-7 is a better fit for the DNA end. The CDR3 consists of 14 residues. Germline V CDR1 and CDR2: MDHEN, SYDVKM. The CDR3: CASTKRDNYYEQYF. The CDR3 DNA is TGTGCCAGCACCAAACGGGACAACTACTACGAGCAGTACTTC.

The CDR3 region is CASSPDAGRGEAFF. CDR3 DNA: TGTGCCAGCAGCCCAGACGCGGGTCGGGGTGAAGCTTTCTTT. The V and J genes are TRBV7-2 and TRBJ1-1; no clear D gene. Looked up from germline, CDR1 is SGHTA and CDR2 is FQGNSA. The CDR3 totals 14 residues. V lost 5 bases and J lost 7, with 17 bases in between.

The chain has TRBV18 and TRBJ2-7, with 9 bases fitting TRBD1. The CDR3 is made up of 14 amino acids. Looked up from germline, CDR1 is KGHSH and CDR2 is LQKENI. Losses at the gene ends were 5 bases for V and 0 bases for J; bases not matched to a gene: 2. The CDR3 nucleotides are TGTGCCAGCTCATCGGGACAGGGCTCCTACGAGCAGTACTTC. Encoded protein: CASSSGQGSYEQYF.

This clone was counted once. The chain carries TRBV4-3 and TRBJ2-5, with D unresolved. With 3 bases removed from V and 7 bases from J, the gap between germline ends came to 21 bases. Germline values: CDR1 LGHNA, CDR2 YSLEER. This CDR3 contains 16 residues. CDR3: CASSHGIMSSPGTQYF. In nucleotides, the CDR3 is TGCGCCAGCAGCCACGGTATTATGTCCAGCCCAGGGACCCAGTACTTC.

The chain links TRBV29-1 to TRBJ1-1, with 8 bases fitting TRBD1. This CDR3 contains 13 residues. V dropped 5 bases and J dropped 0; count of bases not matched to a gene: 2. Germline loops: CDR1 SQVTM, CDR2 ANQGSEA. This chain's CDR3 is CSVQGALNTEAFF. The CDR3 DNA is TGCAGCGTTCAGGGGGCTCTGAACACTGAAGCTTTCTTT.

The sample holds one count of this clone. The chain employs TRBV5-3 and TRBJ2-5, with 7 nucleotides matching TRBD2. TRBV5-3 is sorted into the ORF group, with uncertain function. The J segment lost 4 bases and the V segment lost 4 bases, leaving 10 bases of the junction unmatched. This CDR3 comprises 15 residues. CDR3 in amino acids: CARSLGRVKRETQYF. CDR3 nucleotide sequence: TGTGCCAGAAGCCTAGGGAGGGTAAAGCGAGAGACCCAGTACTTC.

This rearrangement joins TRBV11-2 to TRBJ2-7, with TRBD2 matching 12 bases. Germline CDR1 and CDR2: SGHAT and FQNNGV. This CDR3 spans 14 amino acids. V was clipped by 8 bases and J by 2 bases; unmatched bases: 4. The CDR3 here is CASRLAGGPYEQYF. The CDR3 bases are TGTGCCAGCCGGCTAGCGGGAGGGCCCTACGAGCAGTACTTC.

V gene TRBV11-2 combines with J gene TRBJ1-1, with D unclear. The length of the CDR3 is 13 residues. Looked up from germline, CDR1 is SGHAT and CDR2 is FQNNGV. Between the trimmed V and J ends, which lost 3 bases and 1 base, there was a span of 6 bases. CDR3 in amino acids: CASSFKKNTEAFF. CDR3 sequence (DNA): TGTGCCAGCAGCTTTAAAAAGAACACTGAAGCTTTCTTT. The whole variable domain, remainder taken from reference TRBV11-2 and TRBJ1-1, is EAGVAQSPRYKIIEKRQSVAFWCNPISGHATLYWYQQILGQGPKLLIQFQNNGVVDDSQLPKDRFSAERLKGVDSTLKIQPAKLEDSAVYLCASSFKKNTEAFFGQGTRLTVV.

The chain is built from TRBV20-1 and TRBJ2-5; D is uncertain. The V end was cut by 3 bases, the J end by 5 bases, with 7 bases between. CDR3 length equals 11 residues. CDR1 is DFQATT, CDR2 SNEGSKA, per germline (reference sequence). CDR3 sequence reads: CSASPQETQYF. In DNA form, the CDR3 reads TGCAGTGCTAGCCCTCAGGAGACCCAGTACTTC.

The table lists this clone with a count of one. This chain joins TRBV15 and TRBJ1-2; a possible D gene is TRBD1 (5 bases). The CDR3 has 15 amino acids. With 3 bases removed from V and 5 bases from J, the gap between germline ends came to 16 bases. Per germline, CDR1 LNHNV and CDR2 YYDKDF (reference sequence). The CDR3 reads CATSRGGSGGYGYTF. CDR3 nucleotides: TGTGCCACCAGCAGGGGGGGGTCCGGCGGATATGGCTACACCTTC.